This paragraph reports one T cell receptor (beta chain). The target antigen is unknown. V was clipped by 1 base and J by 7 bases; unmatched bases: 1. This CDR3 has 14 amino acids. Germline V gene lookup returns CDR1 KGHSH and CDR2 LQKENI. The data originate from a study of OX40 agonist ivuxolimab in advanced cancers. Study-wide results and caveats: Which antigen the expanded peripheral T cells recognized is unknown. Some nonresponders additionally presented with little normalized T-cell clonal expansion.

Sequenced by immunoSEQ multiplex PCR; TCRdb stores in-frame clones only, minus some. Of around 53,000 clones in the sample, about nine tenths were seen once. Blood got drawn at baseline, again on cycle 4 day 1, and then on cycle 7 day 1. The chain combines TRBV18 with TRBJ2-1; 10 positions agree with TRBD2. Sequences were derived from CD4+ or CD8+ T cells sorted from blood, sampled in a trial of the OX40 agonist ivuxolimab. This sequence was found in an adult with an advanced solid tumor such as melanoma, head and neck, liver or kidney cancer. CDR3 DNA: TGTGCCAGCTCACCACTAGCGGGAGGTAATGAGCAGTTCTTC. It yields the protein CASSPLAGGNEQFF.